The 23 T cell receptor beta chains below come from one sample, sequenced in a study of blood T cells in healthy people across ages. Through a sample-barcoded 5' primer and a J-beta primer mix, a second PCR was run for about 6 to 11 cycles. MiXCR was run by TCRdb on the 5' RACE reads, yielding one entry per CDR3 protein. The repertoire holds more than 800,000 distinct CDR3 sequences, 29% seen once, with roughly a sixth in the top ten. Sequenced material: blood. Receptors were obtained from a woman aged 80 or older in good health.

The rearrangement links TRBV18 to TRBJ1-2; unclear D gene. Germline V CDR1 and CDR2: KGHSH, LQKENI. Trimming took 6 bases from V and 7 from J, leaving 9 bases between them. The CDR3 totals 11 residues. This CDR3 is CASSRNIGYTF. The DNA of the CDR3 is TGTGCCAGCTCCCGTAATATTGGCTACACCTTC.

This clonotype occurred many times. J is TRBJ2-1 and V is TRBV15; D could derive from TRBD1 or TRBD2 (6 bases each). The CDR3 has 15 amino acids. Trimming removed 1 base at V and 8 bases at J, with 15 bases between. CDR1 is LNHNV, CDR2 YYDKDF, per germline (reference sequence). The CDR3 region is CATSRGLGGLDEQFF. The CDR3 DNA sequence: TGTGCCACCAGCAGAGGACTAGGGGGTTTAGATGAGCAGTTCTTC.

This clonotype was seen many times. The chain combines TRBV7-2 with TRBJ1-4; D not resolved. V was pared by 3 bases and J by 3 bases, with 14 bases between. Germline V gene data show CDR1 as SGHTA and CDR2 as FQGNSA. There are 16 residues in the CDR3. The CDR3 sequence is CASSLAGKLANEKLFF. In nucleotides, the CDR3 is TGTGCCAGCAGCTTGGCCGGGAAGCTGGCTAATGAAAAACTGTTTTTT.

Points on this clonotype: The junction does not match germline at one end; this may be a read error. The gene calls are TRBV6-5 and TRBJ1-2; 7 bases match TRBD1. This CDR3 spans 18 amino acids. The germline gives CDR1 MNHEY, CDR2 SVGAGI. The CDR3 sequence: CASTYRSSGAGGDYGYTF. The CDR3 nucleotides read TGTGCCAGCACTTACCGCTCCTCGGGGGCAGGGGGTGACTATGGCTACACCTTC.

Notes on this clonotype: A read error may be the cause here, since a much bigger clone is one base away. The chain combines TRBV4-3 with TRBJ2-1, with a tentative D call TRBD2 (6 bases). The J call may be mistaken, given a closer DNA end match to TRBJ2-7. The CDR3 contains 17 residues. CDR1 and CDR2 from the germline V gene are LGHNA and YSLEER. The CDR3 here is CASSQDSEGLAYNEQYF. The CDR3 nucleotides read TGCGCCAGCAGCCAAGATAGTGAGGGACTCGCCTACAATGAGCAGTACTTC.

This clonotype was counted ten times or more. V is TRBV15 and J is TRBJ1-2; perhaps TRBD1 as D (6 bases). The CDR3 sequence is 14 residues long. The V gene lost 1 base and the J gene lost 3 bases, with 9 bases spanning the gap. Germline CDR1 and CDR2: LNHNV and YYDKDF (reference sequence). The CDR3 protein is CATSRGDTDYGYTF. The CDR3 DNA is TGTGCCACCAGCAGAGGGGACACCGACTATGGCTACACCTTC. The complete variable domain, with remaining parts taken from reference TRBV15 and TRBJ1-2, reads DAMVIQNPRYQVTQFGKPVTLSCSQTLNHNVMYWYQQKSSQAPKLLFHYYDKDFNNEADTPDNFQSRRPNTSFCFLDIRSPGLGDTAMYLCATSRGDTDYGYTFGSGTRLTVV.

Of note for this clonotype: One junction end does not reproduce the germline sequence, and a read error may be involved. The J gene is TRBJ1-5, the V gene TRBV7-2; D gene ambiguous. The CDR3 spans 15 residues. Germline V gives CDR1 SGHTA, CDR2 FQGNSA. Here the CDR3 reads CASSLTSVNNQAQHF. CDR3 in DNA: TGTGCCAGCAGCTTAACCTCAGTAAACAATCAGGCCCAGCATTTT.

In regard to this clonotype: One junction end disagrees with the germline gene, perhaps due to a read error. This sequence joins TRBV12-3 or TRBV12-4 and TRBJ2-3; 11 nucleotides align to TRBD2. The CDR3 loop spans 14 amino acids. DNA of the CDR3: TGTGTCAGCAGTTTACTAGCGGGGGCAGATACGCAGTATTTT. Translating it yields CVSSLLAGADTQYF.

Points on this clonotype: At one end, the junction sequence differs from germline, possibly due to a read error. The chain recombines TRBV14 with TRBJ1-2; D gene uncertain. CDR3 size: 13 residues. Germline assignment: CDR1 SGHDN and CDR2 FVKESK. The CDR3 protein is CASSQEMNYDYTF. CDR3 DNA sequence: TGTGCCAGCAGCCAAGAGATGAACTATGACTACACCTTC.

This clonotype was observed a handful of times. The chain recombines TRBV7-7 with TRBJ2-5; 8 nucleotides line up with TRBD2. Trimming removed 5 bases from V and 3 bases from J; junction bases left unmatched: 5. This CDR3 has 14 residues. The germline gives CDR1 SSHAT, CDR2 FNYEAQ (reference sequence). This chain's CDR3 is CASSPIAGKETQYF. CDR3 bases: TGTGCCAGCAGCCCAATAGCGGGAAAAGAGACCCAGTACTTC.

V usage is TRBV28 and J usage is TRBJ2-1; D might be TRBD1 or TRBD2, each matching 5 bases. Germline CDR1 and CDR2: MDHEN and SYDVKM. The V gene lost 5 bases and the J gene lost 13 bases, with 18 bases spanning the gap. This CDR3 is 13 amino acids long. DNA of the CDR3: TGTGCCAGCAGTATAGGGGTGGAGGAGACCCAGTTCTTC. Translated, it gives CASSIGVEETQFF. Variable domain in full (rest from reference TRBV28 and TRBJ2-1): DVKVTQSSRYLVKRTGEKVFLECVQDMDHENMFWYRQDPGLGLRLIYFSYDVKMKEKGDIPEGYSVSREKKERFSLILESASTNQTSMYLCASSIGVEETQFFGPGTRLTVL.

This clonotype was counted ten times or more. V usage is TRBV6-5 and J usage is TRBJ2-5; maybe TRBD2 (6 bases). The length of the CDR3 is 15 residues. Trimming removed 0 bases from V and 0 bases from J, with 8 bases in between. Germline-derived CDR1 and CDR2 are MNHEY and SVGAGI. CDR3 bases: TGTGCCAGCAGTTACTCCGCGGGGAACCAAGAGACCCAGTACTTC. This sequence encodes CASSYSAGNQETQYF.

DNA of the CDR3: TGTGCCAGCAGTCTGTACCCTGGGGCCAACGTCCTGACTTTC. Its protein product is CASSLYPGANVLTF. The chain links TRBV9 to TRBJ2-6; no reliable D call. V lost 5 bases and J 2 bases, leaving 8 bases between the germline ends. Looked up from germline, CDR1 is SGDLS and CDR2 is YYNGEE. This CDR3 spans 14 amino acids.

This clonotype was observed a handful of times. Just one base apart from a much larger clone, this may be a read error. V gene TRBV6-6 combines with J gene TRBJ2-1, with 7 bases fitting TRBD2. This CDR3 spans 15 amino acids. V shed 0 bases and J 13 bases; nucleotides not matched to a gene: 12. Germline V gene sequence: CDR1 MNHNY, CDR2 SVGAGI (reference sequence). CDR3 bases: TGTGCCAGCAGTTACTCGACGGGGGGTGAAGAGACCCAGTTCTTC. This sequence encodes CASSYSTGGEETQFF.

On this clonotype itself: Possible read error: a much larger clone is one base away. This CDR3 fails to terminate in the conserved phenylalanine or tryptophan, so it likely reflects a read error. This chain uses TRBV24-1 with TRBJ1-5; D may be TRBD1 (5 bases). The germline gives CDR1 KGHDR, CDR2 SFDVKD. Trimming shortened V by 6 bases and J by 6 bases, and 11 bases separated the two germline ends. CDR3 length equals 13 residues. The CDR3 region is CATSPAGVQPQHV. CDR3 DNA: TGTGCCACCAGTCCGGCGGGGGTTCAGCCCCAGCATGTT.

V gene TRBV20-1 combines with J gene TRBJ2-1, with a possible D match to TRBD2 (5 bases). CDR3 length equals 12 residues. The germline V gene encodes CDR1 DFQATT and CDR2 SNEGSKA (reference sequence). The germline V and J ends were trimmed by 5 bases and 9 bases, with 14 bases remaining between them. The CDR3: CSAPPYGGEQFF. CDR3 coding DNA: TGCAGTGCTCCACCCTACGGAGGTGAGCAGTTCTTC.

The sample holds many counts of this clonotype. CDR3 in amino acids: CSVERSGDTEAFF. The CDR3 coding sequence is TGCAGCGTTGAACGGTCAGGGGATACTGAAGCTTTCTTT. The genes are TRBV29-1 and TRBJ1-1; D perhaps matches TRBD1 (6 bases). Trimming took off 2 bases at V and 5 bases at J, with 12 bases between the two ends. Germline CDR1 SQVTM, CDR2 ANQGSEA. The CDR3 has 13 amino acids.

This clonotype was seen at least ten times. The chain has TRBV15 and TRBJ2-1; D is ambiguous. Germline lookup yields CDR1 LNHNV and CDR2 YYDKDF (reference sequence). Trimming stripped 5 bases from V and 7 bases from J, with 15 bases between. The length of the CDR3 is 14 residues. The CDR3: CATSRRQLLNEQFF. The CDR3 nucleotides read TGTGCCACCAGCCGCCGGCAGCTTTTGAATGAGCAGTTCTTC.

Many counts were recorded for this clonotype. The gene calls are TRBV5-5 and TRBJ2-7, with TRBD1 as a possible D gene (5 bases). Trimming removed 4 bases from V and 3 bases from J, with 20 bases in between. This CDR3 is 16 amino acids long. Germline V gene sequence: CDR1 SGHKS, CDR2 YYEKEE (reference sequence). The CDR3 protein is CASSREQVSLLYEQYF. CDR3 DNA: TGTGCCAGCAGCCGCGAACAGGTTTCCCTACTCTACGAGCAGTACTTC.

About this clonotype itself: It may be a read error: a sequence one base away is much more abundant. Here the CDR3 omits its conserved ending phenylalanine or tryptophan, so a read error is the likely source. The chain links TRBV7-2 to TRBJ2-1; TRBD1 matches at 8 bases. Per germline, CDR1 SGHTA and CDR2 FQGNSA. The J segment lost 7 bases and the V segment lost 1 base, leaving 6 bases of the junction unmatched. The CDR3 loop spans 15 amino acids. CDR3 in amino acids: CASSLVPGGRNEQFC. In nucleotides, the CDR3 is TGTGCCAGCAGCTTAGTGCCAGGGGGCAGGAATGAGCAGTTCTGC.

In its sample, this clonotype was seen a few times. This chain joins TRBV19 and TRBJ2-5, with 9 bases fitting TRBD1. Germline assignment: CDR1 LNHDA and CDR2 SQIVND (reference sequence). The V gene end was trimmed by 6 bases and the J gene end by 4 bases; junction bases not matched to a gene: 9. The CDR3 length is 15 residues. The CDR3 loop is CASSLGTGNRETQYF. Here the CDR3 DNA reads TGTGCCAGTAGCCTCGGGACAGGGAATAGAGAGACCCAGTACTTC.

This clonotype was recorded at least ten times. The chain links TRBV7-6 to TRBJ2-3; D may correspond to TRBD1 or TRBD2 (6 bases each). V was shortened by 5 bases and J by 0 bases, with 12 bases between the two germline ends. CDR3 length: 15 residues. Germline CDR1 reads SGHVS; CDR2 reads FNYEAQ. For the CDR3, the DNA is TGTGCCAGCAGCCAAGGAGGGGGGAGCACAGATACGCAGTATTTT. It codes for CASSQGGGSTDTQYF.

This clonotype was observed a few times. CDR3 coding DNA: TGTGCCAGCAGCTTAGCCTGGACAGGGATGGATAGAGGCAATCAGCCCCAGCATTTT. Translating it yields CASSLAWTGMDRGNQPQHF. The chain is built from TRBV7-2 and TRBJ1-5, with TRBD1 matching over 8 bases. Germline CDR1 reads SGHTA; CDR2 reads FQGNSA. This CDR3 spans 19 amino acids. The junction had 12 bases not matched to a gene; V was cut back by 0 bases and J by 2 bases.